Reported below is one TCR beta chain. V lost 1 base to trimming and J lost 4 bases, with 13 bases between them. Looked up from germline, CDR1 is LGHNA and CDR2 is YSLEER. CDR3 length: 15 amino acids. The second PCR ran about 6 to 11 cycles with a sample-barcoded 5' primer and J-beta primers. TCRdb used MiXCR to reprocess the 5' RACE reads, holding one entry per CDR3 protein. This sample has under 700,000 distinct CDR3 sequences, with 24% found just once. The record originates from a study of blood T cells in healthy people across ages. These same records also appear under a second study, on T cells of mothers and their children.

The chain joins TRBV4-3 to TRBJ2-5; either TRBD1 or TRBD2 may fit D (5 bases each). The sequenced material came from blood. This clonotype was sampled from a boy aged 5-17 years in good health. The CDR3 bases are TGCGCCAGCAGCCAAGGACTGGGGGAAAGAGAGACCCAGTACTTC. This gives the protein CASSQGLGERETQYF.